Included here is one T cell receptor beta chain sequence, with context. This record comes from a study of control samples from healthy donors and cancer patients. Sequencing was performed with immunoSEQ multiplex PCR; in TCRdb, only in-frame clones are kept and a portion is missing. The table includes roughly 140,000 clones, about nine tenths detected once. J gave up 7 bases and V 1 base, and 4 bases lay outside the gene matches. Germline CDR1 is GTSNPN and CDR2 is SVGIG (reference sequence). This CDR3 spans 13 amino acids. The sequence was collected from a man aged 25 to 40 in good health. Sequences were obtained from blood. The V and J genes are TRBV30 and TRBJ1-5, with 7 nucleotides matching TRBD1. The CDR3: CAWSAGGGQPQHF. The DNA for the CDR3 is TGTGCCTGGAGTGCAGGGGGAGGGCAGCCCCAGCATTTT.